These 20 T cell receptor beta chains were sequenced from one sample in a study of T cell responses to AZD1222 COVID-19 vaccine (dated by TCRdb to 2020 to 2023). The library was obtained by the immunoSEQ multiplex PCR assay. Drawn from immuneACCESS, this table holds only the in-frame rearrangements with V and J called that TCRdb kept. Clones are partly lost; checked studies trace under half to an unresolved V gene and leave the rest unexplained. Recorded for this sample are roughly 130,000 clones; roughly 85% of them occurred a single time. The ten largest clones capture about 8.3% of the sample. Interpreted using the paper, the time point label stands for: baseline before first vaccination. Material: peripheral blood, obtained on day 0 of AZD1222 vaccination. The receptor source for this set is an adult in good health.

This clone was detected a few times. V and J are TRBV10-1 and TRBJ2-1; D might be TRBD2 (6 bases). The germline V gene has CDR1 WNHNN and CDR2 SYGVQD (reference sequence). Trimming pared 1 base from V and 0 bases from J, leaving 7 bases between. CDR3 size: 15 residues. DNA of the CDR3: TGCGCCAGCAGTGAGTTAGCGGTCTCCTACAATGAGCAGTTCTTC. The encoded protein is CASSELAVSYNEQFF.

CDR3 region: CASSLEGVGGYTF. The CDR3 DNA reads as TGTGCCAGCAGCTTAGAGGGGGTGGGCGGCTACACCTTC. The chain uses TRBV5-8 and TRBJ1-2; D is perhaps TRBD1 (6 bases). The V gene lost 2 bases and the J gene lost 8 bases, with 13 bases spanning the gap. This CDR3 has 13 residues. Germline loops: CDR1 SGHTS, CDR2 YDEGEE.

The chain uses TRBV5-8 and TRBJ2-7; no clear D gene. The CDR3 runs 13 residues. Germline loops: CDR1 SGHTS, CDR2 YDEGEE. Between the trimmed V and J ends, which lost 0 bases and 7 bases, there was a span of 11 bases. CDR3 DNA sequence: TGTGCCAGCAGCTTGGTGGCGGTTCGGGAGCAGTACTTC. Amino acid sequence: CASSLVAVREQYF.

There are a few counts of this clone. J is TRBJ1-5 and V is TRBV7-2, with no clear D. CDR3 size: 15 residues. Trimming pared 5 bases from V and 0 bases from J, leaving 11 bases between. In germline, CDR1 is SGHTA, CDR2 FQGNSA. In nucleotides, the CDR3 is TGTGCCAGCAGCCCGGTTGTGGGTAGCAATCAGCCCCAGCATTTT. Translating gives CASSPVVGSNQPQHF.

The chain links TRBV12-3 or TRBV12-4 to TRBJ2-2; perhaps TRBD1 as D (5 bases). V gave up 4 bases and J gave up 7 bases, with 10 bases separating them. The CDR3 length is 13 residues. The CDR3 loop reads CASSSQGIGELFF. The CDR3, as DNA: TGTGCCAGCAGTTCCCAGGGTATCGGGGAGCTGTTTTTT.

The chain recombines TRBV4-1 with TRBJ1-5; unclear D gene. The length of the CDR3 is 17 residues. Deletions cut 8 bases from V and 2 bases from J, with 22 bases between. Germline-derived CDR1 and CDR2 are MGHRA and YSYEKL. The CDR3: CASQGIGASGGNQPQHF. CDR3 bases: TGCGCCAGCCAAGGCATTGGCGCCTCTGGGGGCAATCAGCCCCAGCATTTT.

This chain uses TRBV4-1 with TRBJ2-1; 8 nucleotides agree with TRBD2. This CDR3 comprises 17 residues. The junction had 5 bases not matched to a gene; V was cut back by 0 bases and J by 1 base. CDR1 MGHRA and CDR2 YSYEKL come from the germline V gene. This CDR3 reads CASSQDPGGVSYNEQFF. CDR3 sequence (DNA): TGCGCCAGCAGCCAAGATCCGGGAGGGGTGTCCTACAATGAGCAGTTCTTC.

With regard to this clone: The sample contains more than one DNA sequence encoding this CDR3. V and J are TRBV6-5 and TRBJ2-7, with TRBD1 matching 7 bases. The CDR3 sequence is 13 residues long. Germline loops: CDR1 MNHEY, CDR2 SVGAGI. The V and J ends lost 9 bases and 0 bases, in that order; junction bases with no gene match: 5. The CDR3 region has the DNA TGTGCCAGTTCGAGGGGGCTCTCCTACGAGCAGTACTTC. It translates to CASSRGLSYEQYF.

The J gene is TRBJ2-7, the V gene TRBV5-6; D unresolved. With 2 bases removed from V and 3 bases from J, the gap between germline ends came to 9 bases. The CDR3 has 13 amino acids. Germline V gene lookup returns CDR1 SGHDT and CDR2 YYEEEE. The CDR3 reads CASSLVSSYEQYF. DNA of the CDR3: TGTGCCAGCAGCTTAGTCTCCAGCTACGAGCAGTACTTC.

The chain links TRBV9 to TRBJ1-3, with TRBD1 matching over 9 bases. The CDR3 has 15 residues. J lost 5 bases, V lost 1 base, and 4 bases had no gene match. CDR1 and CDR2 from the germline V gene are SGDLS and YYNGEE. In nucleotides, the CDR3 is TGTGCCAGCAGCGTATACGGGACAGGGCGAAACACCATATATTTT. Residues: CASSVYGTGRNTIYF.

V gene TRBV19 combines with J gene TRBJ1-5; maybe TRBD1 (6 bases). Germline assignment: CDR1 LNHDA and CDR2 SQIVND (reference sequence). V was clipped by 1 base and J by 5 bases, with 12 bases between them. This CDR3 is built from 15 residues. The CDR3 sequence is CASSIGRGGYQPQHF. CDR3 sequence (DNA): TGTGCCAGTAGTATAGGCAGGGGAGGTTATCAGCCCCAGCATTTT.

The V and J genes are TRBV30 and TRBJ1-6; no reliable D call. The CDR3 length is 15 residues. Germline CDR1 and CDR2: GTSNPN and SVGIG (reference sequence). V was cut by 0 bases and J by 6 bases, with 12 bases left in between. The CDR3 DNA follows: TGTGCCTGGAGTGTAGATCAGCTACCTAATTCACCCCTCCACTTT. Its translation is CAWSVDQLPNSPLHF.

This chain joins TRBV10-3 and TRBJ1-1; 7 bases match TRBD1. The J segment lost 4 bases and the V segment lost 6 bases, leaving 8 bases of the junction unmatched. CDR1 and CDR2 (germline): ENHRY, SYGVKD. The CDR3 extends over 14 amino acids. CDR3 protein: CAISSDRAGTEAFF. For the CDR3, the DNA is TGTGCCATCAGCTCCGACAGGGCGGGCACTGAAGCTTTCTTT.

The chain combines TRBV6-2 or TRBV6-3 with TRBJ1-4, with D possibly being TRBD1 (5 bases). Trimming stripped 0 bases from V and 8 bases from J, with 13 bases between. CDR3 size: 15 residues. The germline CDR1 and CDR2 sequences are MNHEY and SVGEGT. The CDR3 loop is CASSYSDSLGEKLFF. The CDR3 nucleotides read TGTGCCAGCAGTTACTCAGACAGCCTCGGCGAAAAACTGTTTTTT.

This clone has only one observation. The chain uses TRBV28 and TRBJ1-1, with D maybe TRBD1 (5 bases). V dropped 10 bases and J dropped 2 bases, with 17 bases sitting between them. Germline V gene data show CDR1 as MDHEN and CDR2 as SYDVKM. The CDR3 spans 14 residues. CDR3 coding DNA: TGTGCCACATTCTGGGGGGGGGTCAACACTGAAGCTTTCTTT. Translated: CATFWGGVNTEAFF. Full variable domain (missing parts from reference TRBV28 and TRBJ1-1): DVKVTQSSRYLVKRTGEKVFLECVQDMDHENMFWYRQDPGLGLRLIYFSYDVKMKEKGDIPEGYSVSREKKERFSLILESASTNQTSMYLCATFWGGVNTEAFFGQGTRLTVV.

The rearrangement joins TRBV6-5 to TRBJ1-3; possible D gene TRBD1, 5 bases. Trimming stripped 6 bases from V and 0 bases from J, with 9 bases between. The length of the CDR3 is 14 residues. Germline V lookup: CDR1 MNHEY, CDR2 SVGAGI. CDR3: CASRGPLSGNTIYF. The CDR3, as DNA: TGTGCCAGCAGGGGGCCACTCTCTGGAAACACCATATATTTT.

The rearrangement links TRBV11-2 to TRBJ1-5; no definite D call. Germline lookup yields CDR1 SGHAT and CDR2 FQNNGV. This CDR3 has 14 amino acids. Trimming cost V 5 bases and J 0 bases, with 8 bases left between them. DNA of the CDR3: TGTGCCAGCAGCCCCCTAAGTAGCAATCAGCCCCAGCATTTT. Its translation: CASSPLSSNQPQHF.

V gene TRBV7-2 combines with J gene TRBJ1-2; D unclear. Deletions cut 1 base from V and 2 bases from J, with 8 bases between. CDR1 and CDR2 from the germline V gene are SGHTA and FQGNSA. The CDR3 length is 14 residues. The CDR3 DNA reads TGTGCCAGCAGCTTAGGGGGTCAGAACTATGGCTACACCTTC. Its protein is CASSLGGQNYGYTF. The whole variable domain, filled in from reference TRBV7-2 and TRBJ1-2, reads GAGVSQSPSNKVTEKGKDVELRCDPISGHTALYWYRQSLGQGLEFLIYFQGNSAPDKSGLPSDRFSAERTGGSVSTLTIQRTQQEDSAVYLCASSLGGQNYGYTFGSGTRLTVV.

This chain uses TRBV7-2 with TRBJ2-7; 10 bases align to TRBD2. From germline, CDR1 is SGHTA and CDR2 FQGNSA. The CDR3 runs to 17 residues. J was trimmed by 0 bases and V by 1 base; bases with no gene match: 6. CDR3 region: CASSLGSAGGFSYEQYF. The CDR3 bases are TGTGCCAGCAGCTTAGGATCAGCGGGAGGGTTCTCCTACGAGCAGTACTTC.

The rearrangement uses TRBV5-6 and TRBJ1-5; D might be TRBD1 (5 bases). Trimming took 0 bases from V and 4 from J, leaving 8 bases between them. This CDR3 is 14 amino acids long. Germline CDR1 and CDR2: SGHDT and YYEEEE. In nucleotides, the CDR3 is TGTGCCAGCAGCTTGGGCAGGGTAAATCAGCCCCAGCATTTT. It specifies CASSLGRVNQPQHF.